This T cell receptor (beta chain) was documented in a study of shared clonotypes between healthy human individuals. Overall study context: The plates for each donor numbered three CD4 naive, three CD4 memory, two CD8 naive and one CD8 memory. Broader study findings: Exclusively blood specimens were collected; tissue repertoires likely differ.

Worth noting for this clone: What it recognizes is unknown.

Germline CDR1 MGHRA, CDR2 YSYEKL. Trimming removed 3 bases from V and 2 bases from J, with 12 bases in between. The CDR3 runs to 15 residues. In the source study's methods: ImmunoSEQ yielded junction-only sequences lacking quality scores, so filtering differed. The assay was immunoSEQ multiplex PCR, and TCRdb's table has in-frame clones only and misses some. V and J calls and clone size follow that table, whereas D and trimming were derived from the DNA. The sample has a few million clones, roughly 93% seen once. Naive CD8 cells were CD45RO-negative, positively selected for CCR7, excluding terminally differentiated effector memory CD45RA+ cells.

Input material: naive CD8+ T cells from PBMCs. The chain carries TRBV4-1 and TRBJ2-3; D remains unclear. This TCR came from a man between 18 and 29 years old in good health. Some clones in this sample may be carry-over from other donors' samples. CDR3 coding DNA: TGCGCCAGCAGCCAGTATGGCCCCTACACAGATACGCAGTATTTT. Protein product: CASSQYGPYTDTQYF.